This is a list of T cell receptor beta chains from one sample in a study of CD8 T cells in ankylosing spondylitis. TCRdb ran MiXCR on the 5' RACE reads and lists one entry per CDR3 protein. Here the sample spans about 90,000 distinct CDR3 sequences, more than 25% being singletons. Sequenced: blood, either unsorted or a sorted T cell fraction (not recorded which). The receptors come from a male donor with ankylosing spondylitis or in good health (not recorded which). Each CDR3 is given with its conserved first and last residue. D genes are given only for firm matches. Not all rows give a size; the values are once, few, many and, for expanded clones, a class.

j_call v_call cdr3_length clone_size d_call cdr3_nt cdr3_aa
TRBJ2-3 TRBV20-1 12 . . TGCAGTGCTATACAGGGCACAGATACGCAGTATTTT CSAIQGTDTQYF
TRBJ2-3 TRBV29-1 15 . TRBD2 TGCAGCGCCCCGGGTAGCGGGGCAGTGGGAGATACGCAGTATTTT CSAPGSGAVGDTQYF
TRBJ1-1 TRBV27 14 few . TGTGCCAGCAGTTTAGAAGGGGAGAACACTGAAGCTTTCTTT CASSLEGENTEAFF
TRBJ2-3 TRBV5-1 16 . . TGCGCCAGCAGCTTGTCCCCGGGAGTAGAAGCAGATACGCAGTATTTT CASSLSPGVEADTQYF
TRBJ2-1 TRBV20-1 13 . TRBD2 TGCAGTGCTCAACTAGCGGGTTGGGGCGAGCAGTTCTTC CSAQLAGWGEQFF
TRBJ2-3 TRBV20-1 14 few . TGCAGTGCTAGGGGGGGTTATAGCACAGATACGCAGTATTTT CSARGGYSTDTQYF
TRBJ2-1 TRBV11-3 14 few . TGTGCCAGCAGCTTAGTTGGCAGGGGCAATGAGCAGTTCTTC CASSLVGRGNEQFF
TRBJ2-1 TRBV6-1 15 . TRBD2 TGTGCCAGCAGTGAATCCGTGCGGGGAGGGTATGAGCAGTTCTTC CASSESVRGGYEQFF
TRBJ2-5 TRBV7-2 16 . TRBD2 TGTGCCAGCAGCCGCCGGGTAGCGGGGATACAAGAGACCCAGTACTTC CASSRRVAGIQETQYF
TRBJ2-5 TRBV11-2 16 . . TGTGCCAGCAGCTTGAGGGGAAAAGCGCACCAAGAGACCCAGTACTTC CASSLRGKAHQETQYF
TRBJ2-2 TRBV5-1 13 . . TGCGCCAGCAGCTTGTCGGGAGACGGGGAGCTGTTTTTT CASSLSGDGELFF
TRBJ2-1 TRBV5-1 12 . . TGCGCCAGCAGCTTCGCAGGCGATGAGCAGTTCTTC CASSFAGDEQFF
TRBJ2-1 TRBV20-1 12 . . TGCAGTGCAATTGCGGCGATTACAGAGCAGTTCTTC CSAIAAITEQFF
TRBJ2-3 TRBV29-1 12 few . TGCAGCGTGGCTGGGATCGGTGATACGCAGTATTTT CSVAGIGDTQYF
TRBJ1-1 TRBV20-1 17 many TRBD1 TGCAGTGCTAGACCCCCGGGGGACAGGGGACTGAACACTGAAGCTTTCTTT CSARPPGDRGLNTEAFF
TRBJ2-3 TRBV27 11 few . TGTGCCAGCAGGAGCACAGATACGCAGTATTTT CASRSTDTQYF
TRBJ2-3 TRBV5-1 16 many . TGCGCCAGCAGCCCCGGTGCACGGGGAGCCACAGATACGCAGTATTTT CASSPGARGATDTQYF
TRBJ2-1 TRBV5-1 16 . TRBD2 TGCGCCAGCAGCCCCCTATCTAGCGGCTCCTACAATGAGCAGTTCTTC CASSPLSSGSYNEQFF
TRBJ2-1 TRBV7-9 13 few TRBD1 TGTGCCAGCAGTTTTCAGGGGGCGGATGAGCAGTTCTTC CASSFQGADEQFF
TRBJ2-5 TRBV6-1 14 once TRBD2 TGTGCCAGCAGACCACTAGCGGTTCAAGAGACCCAGTACTTC CASRPLAVQETQYF
TRBJ1-5 TRBV20-1 15 many . TGCAGTGCTAGAGATGGCCCCATTAGAAATCAGCCCCAGCATTTT CSARDGPIRNQPQHF
TRBJ2-2 TRBV7-3 13 . . TGTGCCAGCAGCTTAACCTACACCGGGGAGCTGTTTTTT CASSLTYTGELFF
TRBJ2-1 TRBV5-1 16 . TRBD2 TGCGCCAGCAGCTTACCCGCTAGCGGGGCCTACAATGAGCAGTTCTTC CASSLPASGAYNEQFF
TRBJ2-3 TRBV29-1 14 . TRBD2 TGCAGCGTTGAGATTAGCGGGAGCACAGATACGCAGTATTTT CSVEISGSTDTQYF
TRBJ2-5 TRBV7-8 18 . TRBD1 TGTGCCAGCACCGTATTTCCAGCTCGGACAGGGAGGTGGCAGACCCAGTACTTC CASTVFPARTGRWQTQYF
TRBJ1-2 TRBV11-2 15 . . TGTGCCAGCAGAGGCCTTCGGGGCCTTAACTATGGCTACACCTTC CASRGLRGLNYGYTF
TRBJ1-1 TRBV29-1 12 . . TGCAGCGTTGTCGGGGGAGGGACTGAAGCTTTCTTT CSVVGGGTEAFF
TRBJ2-7 TRBV29-1 11 . . TGCAGCGTAGGAGGGAGCTACGAGCAGTACTTC CSVGGSYEQYF
TRBJ2-1 TRBV4-1 14 few . TGCGCCAGCAGCCAAGCGGTGAGATACAATGAGCAGTTCTTC CASSQAVRYNEQFF
TRBJ2-5 TRBV9 14 . . TGTGCCAGCAGCCCCCAAAACACGGGAGAGACCCAGTACTTC CASSPQNTGETQYF
TRBJ1-3 TRBV11-2 18 . . TGTGCCAGCAGCTCTTTTCGGTTAGACAGATTCTCTGGAAACACCATATATTTT CASSSFRLDRFSGNTIYF
TRBJ2-1 TRBV29-1 14 many TRBD1 TGCAGCGGAAGAAGGGACAGTTCTTACAATGAGCAGTTCTTC CSGRRDSSYNEQFF
TRBJ1-1 TRBV2 11 few . TGTGCCAGCAAGGAGGGTCTGCGAGCTTTCTTT CASKEGLRAFF
TRBJ1-5 TRBV12-3/TRBV12-4 17 . . TGTGCCAGCAGTTTAAGGGTTGGGGAACGGGGCGGGCAGCCCCAGCATTTT CASSLRVGERGGQPQHF
TRBJ1-2 TRBV12-3/TRBV12-4 16 . . TGTGCCAGCAGCAAGAGCTATAGGGCCCTCTACTATGGCTACACCTTC CASSKSYRALYYGYTF
TRBJ2-5 TRBV7-2 16 few TRBD1 TGTGCCAGCAGCTTAGCTTACAGGGGGCGACAAGAGACCCAGTACTTC CASSLAYRGRQETQYF
TRBJ2-2 TRBV7-3 15 . . TGTGCCAGCAGCTTAATGACAGGGAACACCGGGGAGCTGTTTTTT CASSLMTGNTGELFF
TRBJ2-3 TRBV20-1 15 few . TGCAGTGTCGACACCGGACAGTCTGGCACAGATACGCAGTATTTT CSVDTGQSGTDTQYF
TRBJ1-1 TRBV5-1 15 many . TGCGCCAGCAGCTCCTCGACACAGGGAGACACTGAAGCTTTCTTT CASSSSTQGDTEAFF
TRBJ2-7 TRBV4-1 16 . TRBD1 TGCGCCAGCAGCCAGACTCCGGGACAGGGTTTTCGCGAGCAGTACTTC CASSQTPGQGFREQYF
TRBJ1-1 TRBV3-1 12 many . TGTGCCAGCAGCCTCCGGGACAACCAAGCTTTCTTT CASSLRDNQAFF
TRBJ2-5 TRBV7-7 14 few TRBD1 TGTGCCAGCAGCTTGACAGGGGGACGAGAGACCCAGTACTTC CASSLTGGRETQYF
TRBJ1-2 TRBV12-3/TRBV12-4 14 . . TGTGCCAGCAGTTTTGTGGTTCAGGGGCGAGGCTACACCTTC CASSFVVQGRGYTF
TRBJ2-3 TRBV29-1 12 . . TGCAGCGTTGAAGCGAACACAGATACGCAGTATTTT CSVEANTDTQYF
TRBJ2-1 TRBV18 15 . TRBD1 TGTGCCAGCTCAGCAACCGGGACAGGATTCAATGAGCAGTTCTTC CASSATGTGFNEQFF
TRBJ2-2 TRBV6-1 13 few . TGTGCCAGCAGCGTAAGATTCACCGGGGAGCTGTTTTTT CASSVRFTGELFF
TRBJ2-7 TRBV5-1 15 . . TGCGCCAGCAGCCTGAACCAACCGGGGGCCTACGAGCAGTACTTC CASSLNQPGAYEQYF